Following are 11 T cell receptor beta chains from one sample sequenced in a study of blood T cells in healthy people across ages. For the second PCR, which ran for roughly 7 to 11 cycles, a sample-barcoded 5' primer and a J-beta primer mix were used. Each CDR3 protein gets one entry after TCRdb re-called the 5' RACE reads with MiXCR. The sample lists about 1,500,000 distinct CDR3 sequences, 35% to 45% occurring once. The sequenced material came from blood. These receptors were taken from a woman aged 18-29 years in good health.

This chain connects TRBV7-9 to TRBJ1-5; 8 nucleotides match TRBD1. The germline V gene has CDR1 SEHNR and CDR2 FQNEAQ (reference sequence). J lost 0 bases, V lost 4 bases, and 5 bases had no gene match. This CDR3 comprises 16 residues. The DNA for the CDR3 is TGTGCCAGCAGCTGGGGTCAGGGGGCTAGCAATCAGCCCCAGCATTTT. As protein: CASSWGQGASNQPQHF.

This clonotype was recorded a few times. This sequence joins TRBV12-3 or TRBV12-4 and TRBJ1-1; D is unresolved. V was pared by 7 bases and J by 5 bases, with 23 bases between. The CDR3 sequence is 16 residues long. The CDR3: CASTRDARALNTEAFF. The CDR3 nucleotides are TGTGCCAGCACCCGGGATGCGAGGGCGTTAAATACTGAAGCTTTCTTT.

This clonotype came up a few times. This sequence joins TRBV15 and TRBJ2-5; no firm D call. The CDR3 runs to 14 residues. Per the germline V gene, CDR1 is LNHNV and CDR2 is YYDKDF (reference sequence). V lost 1 base to trimming and J lost 5 bases, with 11 bases between them. DNA for the CDR3: TGTGCCACCAGCAGAGGAGACTCTTTCGAGACCCAGTACTTC. Translation gives CATSRGDSFETQYF.

This clonotype was recorded a few times. This chain links TRBV25-1 with TRBJ1-2; TRBD1 matches 10 bases. The CDR3 is 12 amino acids. After removal of 7 bases from V and 8 bases from J, the junction contained 4 bases not matched to a gene. Per the germline V gene, CDR1 is MGHDK and CDR2 is SYGVNS. CDR3 sequence (DNA): TGTGCCAGCATAGGGACAGGGGACGGCTACACCTTC. Its protein is CASIGTGDGYTF.

This chain uses TRBV7-8 with TRBJ1-2; 8 bases align to TRBD1. The CDR3 is 14 residues long. Germline lookup yields CDR1 SGHVS and CDR2 FQNEAQ. With V trimmed by 5 bases and J by 5 bases, 7 bases remained unmatched. CDR3 sequence (DNA): TGTGCCAGCAGCCTCCGGACAGGGCCTTATGGCTACACCTTC. This encodes CASSLRTGPYGYTF.

This sequence joins TRBV11-2 and TRBJ2-5; 8 positions match TRBD2. The better agreement between TRBJ2-7 and the DNA end casts doubt on the J call. This CDR3 spans 15 amino acids. Per the germline V gene, CDR1 is SGHAT and CDR2 is FQNNGV. The CDR3 region has the DNA TGTGCCAGCAGCTCGCCGGGACTAGGGCTGGGCGAGCAGTACTTC. This translates into CASSSPGLGLGEQYF.

The chain uses TRBV14 and TRBJ1-2; the D gene is possibly TRBD1 (6 bases). V lost 1 base, J lost 8 bases, and 20 bases lay in between. The CDR3 covers 16 residues. Germline loops: CDR1 SGHDN, CDR2 FVKESK. CDR3: CASSQGAGGAARGYTF. In DNA, the CDR3 is TGTGCCAGCAGCCAAGGCGCCGGGGGCGCAGCTCGCGGCTACACCTTC.

This chain joins TRBV5-1 and TRBJ2-7; 11 nucleotides agree with TRBD1. The CDR3 consists of 16 residues. Trimming at V came to 4 bases and at J to 3 bases, leaving 9 bases not matched to a gene. The V gene's germline CDR1 is SGHRS and CDR2 YFSETQ. CDR3 sequence: CASSRSRDRGNYEQYF. The DNA for the CDR3 is TGCGCCAGCAGCCGGTCTAGGGACAGGGGGAACTACGAGCAGTACTTC.

This clonotype was found a few times. The chain has TRBV21-1 and TRBJ2-7. TRBV21-1 is assigned pseudogene status. This CDR3 contains 12 residues. The CDR3 DNA reads as TGTGCCAGCAGCAAAGTGGAGAACGAGCAGTACTTC. Translated, it gives CASSKVENEQYF.

This clonotype was seen at least ten times. This chain connects TRBV29-1 to TRBJ2-7, with D perhaps being TRBD1 or TRBD2 (5 bases each). The CDR3 has 14 amino acids. Germline CDR1 is SQVTM and CDR2 is ANQGSEA. V lost 3 bases, J lost 0 bases, and 12 bases lay in between. CDR3 bases: TGCAGCGTTGATTCCCCAGGGAGCTCCTACGAGCAGTACTTC. This translates into CSVDSPGSSYEQYF.

This clonotype showed up just a few times. CDR3 bases: TGCAGCGTGGGGGACAGTAATGAAAAACTGTTTTTT. This codes for CSVGDSNEKLFF. The chain combines TRBV29-1 with TRBJ1-4; TRBD1 matches 7 bases. V trimming: 6 bases; J trimming: 4 bases; junction bases outside the gene matches: 2. The CDR3 is 12 amino acids. CDR1 is SQVTM, CDR2 ANQGSEA, per germline.